The 6 T cell receptor beta chains reported below all come from one sample, sequenced in a study of early T cells in non-severe SARS-CoV-2 infection. TCRdb re-analysed the 5' RACE reads in MiXCR, keeping a single row per CDR3 protein. The data show 97,000 or so distinct CDR3 sequences, 11% seen once. The source material was whole blood, sampled at baseline. These receptors all come from an adult who was a healthcare worker with PCR-confirmed SARS-CoV-2 infection or an uninfected control (not recorded which).

The chain employs TRBV7-2 and TRBJ2-4; D possibly corresponds to TRBD2 (6 bases). The CDR3 loop spans 16 amino acids. The ends were cut back, 4 bases at V and 4 bases at J, with 17 bases in the middle. CDR1 is SGHTA, CDR2 FQGNSA, per germline. The DNA of the CDR3 is TGTGCCAGCAGCTCCCCGGGGGTGCGCTGGAAAAACATTCAGTACTTC. Translated: CASSSPGVRWKNIQYF.

This clonotype was seen ten or more times. The chain is built from TRBV7-3 and TRBJ2-3; tentative D call: TRBD1 (5 bases). The germline V gene encodes CDR1 SGHTA and CDR2 FQGTGA. Trimming left V 0 bases short and J 7 bases short, with 8 bases between. This CDR3 comprises 13 residues. The CDR3 is CASSLTRTNTQYF. The CDR3 bases are TGTGCCAGCAGCTTAACCCGGACAAATACGCAGTATTTT. Complete variable domain (other parts from reference TRBV7-3 and TRBJ2-3): GAGVSQTPSNKVTEKGKYVELRCDPISGHTALYWYRQSLGQGPEFLIYFQGTGAADDSGLPNDRFFAVRPEGSVSTLKIQRTERGDSAVYLCASSLTRTNTQYFGPGTRLTVL.

This chain uses TRBV7-9 with TRBJ1-6; D not certain. This CDR3 has 15 amino acids. From germline, CDR1 is SEHNR and CDR2 FQNEAQ (reference sequence). Trimming removed 8 bases at V and 0 bases at J, with 11 bases between. The CDR3 protein is CASQEGYSYNSPLHF. DNA for the CDR3: TGTGCCAGCCAGGAGGGTTACTCCTATAATTCACCCCTCCACTTT.

This clonotype was picked up a small number of times. V and J are TRBV14 and TRBJ2-7, with unresolved D. CDR1 and CDR2 from the germline V gene are SGHDN and FVKESK. The CDR3 length is 13 residues. V lost 1 base, J lost 7 bases, and 11 bases lay in between. CDR3: CASSQVAEGEQYF. CDR3 nucleotides: TGTGCCAGCAGCCAAGTGGCCGAAGGGGAGCAGTACTTC.

V gene TRBV6-5 combines with J gene TRBJ1-2; a weak D match, TRBD1 (6 bases). This CDR3 has 13 residues. CDR1 and CDR2 (germline): MNHEY, SVGAGI. The V end lost 9 bases, the J end lost 6 bases, and 17 bases lay between the germline ends. This CDR3 is CASYRERSHGYTF. For the CDR3, the DNA is TGTGCCAGTTACAGGGAAAGGTCTCATGGCTACACCTTC.

The chain has TRBV5-1 and TRBJ2-2; D might be TRBD1 (6 bases). The germline V and J ends were trimmed by 0 bases and 5 bases, with 8 bases remaining between them. This CDR3 is built from 14 residues. The germline gives CDR1 SGHRS, CDR2 YFSETQ. The CDR3 spells CASSLAGETGELFF. The DNA for the CDR3 is TGCGCCAGCAGCTTGGCAGGGGAGACCGGGGAGCTGTTTTTT.